A selection of T cell receptor beta chains follows, all from one sample in a study of Ad26.COV2.S vaccination and SARS-CoV-2 variants. Assay used: immunoSEQ multiplex PCR; TCRdb lists only in-frame clones, some missing. The profile covers around 370,000 clones, with approximately 85% appearing a single time and about 3.3% taken by the ten largest. The starting material was peripheral blood, obtained in a trial of Ad26.COV2.S vaccine versus placebo. These receptors were taken from a person aged 18-60 years who received the Ad26.COV2.S COVID-19 vaccine or a placebo. Both conserved end residues are part of each CDR3. The order of the fields is J gene, D gene, clone size, V gene, CDR3 protein, CDR3 DNA. The D gene is left open where the match is weak. Rows give clone size only sometimes, using once, few, many, or a class for an expanded clone.

>TRBJ1-4|TRBD1|NA|TRBV28
CASSSLTGANEKLFF
TGTGCCAGCAGCTCCCTCACAGGGGCAAATGAAAAACTGTTTTTT
>TRBJ2-7|NA|NA|TRBV28
CATKGGRYEQYF
TGTGCCACCAAGGGGGGCCGTTACGAGCAGTACTTC
>TRBJ2-1|NA|few|TRBV29-1
CSVRVPGQSTEQFF
TGCAGCGTGAGGGTCCCGGGGCAATCGACTGAGCAGTTCTTC
>TRBJ1-2|NA|NA|TRBV6-5
CASSTGTQPNYGYTF
TGTGCCAGCAGCACCGGGACACAGCCCAACTATGGCTACACCTTC
>TRBJ2-7|NA|once|TRBV7-9
CASSTMGPAGGYEQYF
TGTGCCAGCAGCACGATGGGACCCGCTGGCGGGTACGAGCAGTACTTC
>TRBJ2-7|NA|many|TRBV4-3
CASSQATSYHEQYF
TGCGCCAGCAGCCAAGCAACTAGCTATCACGAGCAGTACTTC
>TRBJ2-7|TRBD2|NA|TRBV5-1
CASSPGTSGAEQYF
TGCGCCAGCAGCCCGGGGACTAGCGGGGCCGAGCAGTACTTC
>TRBJ1-6|NA|NA|TRBV5-4
CASSLNNSPLHF
TGTGCCAGCAGCTTGAATAATTCACCCCTCCACTTT
>TRBJ2-7|NA|NA|TRBV7-2
CASTHSLTPPYEQYF
TGTGCCAGCACCCATAGTTTGACACCTCCCTACGAGCAGTACTTC
>TRBJ2-2|TRBD2|NA|TRBV27
CATFSGRRTGELFF
TGTGCCACCTTTAGCGGGAGGCGCACCGGGGAGCTGTTTTTT
>TRBJ2-7|NA|NA|TRBV29-1
CSATRQITLSYEQYF
TGCAGCGCTACTAGACAGATTACCCTTTCCTACGAGCAGTACTTC
>TRBJ1-5|NA|NA|TRBV6-5
CASSHTGGNQPQHF
TGTGCCAGCAGCCACACCGGGGGGAATCAGCCCCAGCATTTT
>TRBJ2-3|TRBD2|NA|TRBV29-1
CSVRERENEYF
TGCAGCGTCCGAGAGCGGGAGAATGAGTATTTT
>TRBJ1-5|TRBD1|NA|TRBV6-1
CASSEEPGGGTGHQPQHF
TGTGCCAGCAGTGAAGAGCCGGGTGGGGGGACAGGGCATCAGCCCCAGCATTTT
>TRBJ2-7|NA|NA|TRBV6-6
CATLSRYEQYF
TGTGCCACACTTTCCCGCTACGAGCAGTACTTC
>TRBJ1-2|NA|NA|TRBV9
CASNNGGRDGYTF
TGTGCCAGCAATAACGGGGGTCGAGATGGCTACACCTTC
>TRBJ2-3|NA|once|TRBV10-1
CASSERPGSTDTQYF
TGCGCCAGCAGTGAGAGGCCAGGGAGCACAGATACGCAGTATTTT
>TRBJ1-1|NA|NA|TRBV6-2/TRBV6-3
CASSPPRGMKTEAFF
TGTGCCAGCAGTCCCCCCCGGGGGATGAAGACTGAAGCTTTCTTT
>TRBJ2-1|TRBD1|NA|TRBV7-9
CASSLSGQGVDEQFF
TGTGCCAGCAGCCTATCTGGACAGGGGGTCGATGAGCAGTTCTTC
>TRBJ2-1|NA|NA|TRBV24-1
CATSDGSREFF
TGTGCCACCAGTGATGGATCTAGGGAGTTCTTC
>TRBJ2-1|NA|NA|TRBV28
CASSFPGQRVDEQFF
TGTGCCAGCAGTTTCCCCGGACAGCGGGTCGATGAGCAGTTCTTC
>TRBJ2-5|NA|NA|TRBV7-9
CASSLGVSSLETQYF
TGTGCCAGCAGCTTAGGGGTCAGCTCCCTTGAGACCCAGTACTTC
>TRBJ1-5|TRBD1|NA|TRBV19
CASSFPDRAGQPQHF
TGTGCCAGTAGTTTCCCCGACAGGGCCGGTCAGCCCCAGCATTTT
>TRBJ1-2|NA|NA|TRBV23-1
CASSDSHRF
TGCGCCAGCTCCGACAGCCACCGCTTC
>TRBJ1-1|TRBD1|NA|TRBV28
CASSPDRRWNTEAFF
TGTGCCAGCAGCCCGGACAGGAGGTGGAACACTGAAGCTTTCTTT